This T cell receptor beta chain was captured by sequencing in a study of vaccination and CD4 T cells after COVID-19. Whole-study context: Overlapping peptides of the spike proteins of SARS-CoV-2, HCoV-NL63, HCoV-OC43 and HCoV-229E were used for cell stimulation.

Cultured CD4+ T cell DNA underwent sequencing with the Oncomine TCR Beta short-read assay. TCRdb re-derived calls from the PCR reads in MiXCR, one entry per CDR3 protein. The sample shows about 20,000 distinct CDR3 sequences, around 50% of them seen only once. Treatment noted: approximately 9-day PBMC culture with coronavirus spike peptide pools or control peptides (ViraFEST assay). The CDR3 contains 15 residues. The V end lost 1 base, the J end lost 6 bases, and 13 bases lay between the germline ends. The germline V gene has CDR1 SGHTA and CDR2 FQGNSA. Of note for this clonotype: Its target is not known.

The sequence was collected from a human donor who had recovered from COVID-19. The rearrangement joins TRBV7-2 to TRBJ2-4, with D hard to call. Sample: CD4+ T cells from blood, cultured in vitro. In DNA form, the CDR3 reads TGTGCCAGCAGCTTAGAGGCATCAATTGGAAACATTCAGTACTTC. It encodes CASSLEASIGNIQYF.